This section outlines one T cell receptor (beta chain) sequence together with its context. The data are from a study of blood T cell repertoires in COVID-19. Clones were read by immunoSEQ multiplex PCR, and TCRdb kept only the in-frame ones, dropping some. The sample contains hundreds of thousands of clones, 89% of which appear only once. The CDR3 contains 16 residues. V shed 1 base and J 5 bases; nucleotides not matched to a gene: 11. Germline lookup yields CDR1 SGHTA and CDR2 FQGNSA. V and J are TRBV7-2 and TRBJ2-7; 7 bases agree with TRBD2. The specimen sequenced was peripheral blood. This TCR came from a woman under 40 with COVID-19, enrolled during active disease. CDR3 region: CASSLESWRGGDEQYF. The DNA of the CDR3 is TGTGCCAGCAGCTTAGAAAGTTGGCGGGGAGGGGACGAGCAGTACTTC.